The sample holds a few counts of the clone carrying this TCR beta chain. These data come from a study of blood T cell repertoires in COVID-19. Study-level background: COVID-19 samples, acute and convalescent, were from the United States, Italy and Spain. Nucleic acid was either cDNA or gDNA, and it came from T cells, B-cell-depleted T cells, or PBMCs.

How the authors handled the data: Researchers report that nucleated cell counts were estimated from reference gene primer amplification. Using immunoSEQ multiplex PCR, the repertoire was profiled, and TCRdb retains in-frame clones only, with some absent. The V and J calls and clone size come from that table; D and trimming were worked out from the DNA. The sample has around 100,000 clones; roughly nine tenths are singletons. Germline-derived CDR1 and CDR2 are SNHLY and FYNNEI. This CDR3 spans 12 amino acids. V dropped 4 bases and J dropped 11 bases, with 11 bases sitting between them. This clonotype was sampled from a man between 50 and 59 years old with active COVID-19. This chain uses TRBV2 with TRBJ1-4; D unclear. The material sequenced was peripheral blood. The CDR3 loop is CASSASAQKLFF. The CDR3, as DNA: TGTGCCAGCAGTGCGTCTGCTCAGAAACTGTTTTTT.